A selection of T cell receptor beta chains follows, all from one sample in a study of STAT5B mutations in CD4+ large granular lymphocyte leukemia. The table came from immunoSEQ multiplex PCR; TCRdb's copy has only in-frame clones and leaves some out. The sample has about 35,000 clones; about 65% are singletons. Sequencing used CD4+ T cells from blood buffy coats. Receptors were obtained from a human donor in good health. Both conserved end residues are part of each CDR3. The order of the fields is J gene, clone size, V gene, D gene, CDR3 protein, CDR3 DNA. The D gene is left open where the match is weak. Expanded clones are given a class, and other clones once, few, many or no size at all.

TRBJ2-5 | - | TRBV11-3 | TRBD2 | CASSSGGQTQYF | TGTGCCAGCAGCTCGGGGGGGCAGACCCAGTACTTC
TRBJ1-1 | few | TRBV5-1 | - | CASSFRGVDTEAFF | TGCGCCAGCAGCTTCCGGGGTGTGGACACTGAAGCTTTCTTT
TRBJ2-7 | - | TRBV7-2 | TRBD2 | CASSLGGGGASEQYF | TGTGCCAGCAGCTTAGGGGGCGGGGGGGCGAGCGAGCAGTACTTC
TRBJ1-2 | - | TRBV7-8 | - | CASSLARNREVDYGYTF | TGTGCCAGCAGCTTAGCCCGGAACAGGGAGGTTGACTATGGCTACACCTTC
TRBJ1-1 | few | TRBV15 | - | CATSRDSEGEAFF | TGTGCCACCAGCAGAGATAGTGAAGGCGAAGCTTTCTTT
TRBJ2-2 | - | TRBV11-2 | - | CASTDRPNTGELFF | TGTGCCAGCACCGACAGGCCTAACACCGGGGAGCTGTTTTTT
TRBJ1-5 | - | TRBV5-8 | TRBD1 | CASSLVPADRGRQPQHF | TGTGCCAGCAGCTTGGTCCCCGCGGACAGGGGGCGTCAGCCCCAGCATTTT
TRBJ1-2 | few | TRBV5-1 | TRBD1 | CASSFAQGAHGYTF | TGCGCCAGCAGCTTCGCCCAGGGGGCCCATGGCTACACCTTC
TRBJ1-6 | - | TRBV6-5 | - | CASRREIMDNSPLHF | TGTGCTAGCAGACGGGAGATTATGGATAATTCACCCCTCCACTTT
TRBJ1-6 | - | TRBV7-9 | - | CASSPWQWDPTGSPLHF | TGTGCCAGCAGCCCCTGGCAGTGGGACCCAACTGGGTCACCCCTCCACTTT
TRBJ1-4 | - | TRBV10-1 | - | CASSESGGNEKLFF | TGCGCCAGCAGTGAATCAGGCGGTAATGAAAAACTGTTTTTT
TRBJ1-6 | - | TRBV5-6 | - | CASSLDTYNSPLHF | TGTGCCAGCAGCTTGGACACCTATAATTCACCCCTCCACTTT
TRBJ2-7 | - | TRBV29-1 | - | CSVGVSSYEQYF | TGCAGCGTAGGGGTAAGCTCCTACGAGCAGTACTTC
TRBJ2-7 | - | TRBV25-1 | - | CASSESGAYEQYF | TGTGCCAGCAGTGAATCCGGGGCCTACGAGCAGTACTTC
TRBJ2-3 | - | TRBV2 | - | CASSEGGYGTQYF | TGTGCCAGCAGTGAAGGGGGGTACGGTACGCAGTATTTT
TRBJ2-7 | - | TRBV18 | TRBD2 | CASSTSGGYEQYF | TGTGCCAGCTCGACTAGCGGGGGTTACGAGCAGTACTTC
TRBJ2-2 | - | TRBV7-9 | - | CASSEVSYGELFF | TGTGCCAGCAGCGAGGTATCGTACGGGGAGCTGTTTTTT
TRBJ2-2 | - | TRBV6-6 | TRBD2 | CASSYRGLANTGELFF | TGTGCCAGCAGTTACCGGGGACTAGCGAACACCGGGGAGCTGTTTTTT
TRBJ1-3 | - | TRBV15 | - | CATSRGSGNTIYF | TGTGCCACCAGCAGAGGCTCTGGAAACACCATATATTTT
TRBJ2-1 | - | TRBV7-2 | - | CASSLGVGSFNEQFF | TGTGCCAGCAGCTTAGGGGTCGGGTCTTTCAATGAGCAGTTCTTC
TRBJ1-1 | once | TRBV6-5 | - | CASMGVGTEAFF | TGTGCCAGCATGGGGGTTGGAACTGAAGCTTTCTTT
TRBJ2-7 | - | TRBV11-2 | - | CASGTGIYEQYF | TGTGCCAGCGGGACTGGAATCTACGAGCAGTACTTC
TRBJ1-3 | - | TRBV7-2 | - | CASSSSSGNTIYF | TGTGCCAGCAGCTCTTCCTCTGGAAACACCATATATTTT
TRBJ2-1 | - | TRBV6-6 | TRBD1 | CASSSRDRVGYNEQFF | TGTGCCAGCAGTTCCCGGGACAGGGTCGGCTACAATGAGCAGTTCTTC
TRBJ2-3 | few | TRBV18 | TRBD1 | CASSPDPGQGAGDTQYF | TGTGCCAGCTCACCAGACCCGGGACAGGGGGCGGGAGATACGCAGTATTTT
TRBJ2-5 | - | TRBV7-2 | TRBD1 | CASSSTGALQETQYF | TGTGCCAGCAGCTCGACAGGGGCCCTCCAAGAGACCCAGTACTTC
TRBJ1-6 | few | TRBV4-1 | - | CASSQDWVPNSPLHF | TGCGCCAGCAGCCAAGATTGGGTGCCGAATTCACCCCTCCACTTT
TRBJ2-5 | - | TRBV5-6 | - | CANSLQQQETQYF | TGTGCCAACAGCTTGCAACAGCAAGAGACCCAGTACTTC
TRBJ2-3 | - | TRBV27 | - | CASSLGRSTDTQYF | TGTGCCAGCAGTTTGGGGCGCAGCACAGATACGCAGTATTTT
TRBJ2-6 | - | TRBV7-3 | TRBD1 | CASSRTGASGANVLTF | TGTGCCAGCAGCAGAACAGGGGCCTCTGGGGCCAACGTCCTGACTTTC
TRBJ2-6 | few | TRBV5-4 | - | CASSPKTPSGANVLTF | TGTGCCAGCAGCCCGAAGACACCTTCTGGGGCCAACGTCCTGACTTTC
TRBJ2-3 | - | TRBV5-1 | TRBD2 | CASSSSGGTDTQYF | TGCGCCAGCAGCTCAAGCGGGGGTACAGATACGCAGTATTTT
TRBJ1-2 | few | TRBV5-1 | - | CASSPDSANYGYTF | TGCGCCAGCAGCCCGGATAGCGCTAACTATGGCTACACCTTC
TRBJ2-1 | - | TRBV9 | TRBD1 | CASSVMGTGGNEQFF | TGTGCCAGCAGCGTAATGGGGACAGGGGGCAATGAGCAGTTCTTC
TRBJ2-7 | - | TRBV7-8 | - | CASSSEGGGEQYF | TGTGCCAGCAGCTCCGAGGGGGGAGGCGAGCAGTACTTC
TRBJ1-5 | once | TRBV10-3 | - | CAISESGGATSNQPQHF | TGTGCCATCAGTGAGTCCGGGGGGGCAACTAGCAATCAGCCCCAGCATTTT
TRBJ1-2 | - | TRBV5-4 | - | CASSLVGRGVANYGYTF | TGTGCCAGCAGCTTGGTGGGCAGGGGCGTCGCTAACTATGGCTACACCTTC
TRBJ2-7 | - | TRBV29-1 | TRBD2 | CSVAGTSGGQYEQYF | TGCAGCGTGGCCGGGACTAGCGGGGGACAATACGAGCAGTACTTC
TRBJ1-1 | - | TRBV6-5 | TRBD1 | CASSYSKGGGYTEAFF | TGTGCCAGCAGTTACTCGAAGGGAGGGGGCTACACTGAAGCTTTCTTT
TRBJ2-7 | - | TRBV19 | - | CASSESGSNYEQYF | TGTGCCAGTAGTGAGTCAGGGAGTAACTACGAGCAGTACTTC
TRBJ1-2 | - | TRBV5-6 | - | CASSLSTGRGYTF | TGTGCCAGCAGCTTATCCACCGGCAGAGGCTACACCTTC
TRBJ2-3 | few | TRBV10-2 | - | CASEGPRGTDTQYF | TGCGCCAGCGAGGGACCAAGAGGCACAGATACGCAGTATTTT
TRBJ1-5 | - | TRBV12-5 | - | CASGNRVNQPQHF | TGTGCTAGTGGTAACAGGGTCAATCAGCCCCAGCATTTT
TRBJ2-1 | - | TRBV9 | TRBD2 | CASSVTRGALYNEQFF | TGTGCCAGCAGCGTAACGCGGGGGGCTTTATACAATGAGCAGTTCTTC
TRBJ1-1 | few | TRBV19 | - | CASKTVENTEAFF | TGTGCCAGTAAGACAGTTGAGAACACTGAAGCTTTCTTT
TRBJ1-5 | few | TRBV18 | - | CASSPPLRRPQHF | TGTGCCAGCTCACCGCCTTTACGTCGGCCCCAGCATTTT
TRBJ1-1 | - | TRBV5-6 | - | CASSLVGVSTEAFF | TGTGCCAGCAGCTTGGTAGGGGTTAGCACTGAAGCTTTCTTT
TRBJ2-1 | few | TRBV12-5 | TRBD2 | CASGWAGGPTDEQFF | TGTGCTAGTGGTTGGGCGGGGGGTCCTACCGATGAGCAGTTCTTC
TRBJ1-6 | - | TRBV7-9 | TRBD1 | CASSPRQGDNSPLHF | TGTGCCAGCAGCCCCCGACAGGGCGATAATTCACCCCTCCACTTT
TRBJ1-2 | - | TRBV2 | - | CASSEGGSGRGPVGYTF | TGTGCCAGCAGTGAAGGGGGTTCAGGTCGGGGCCCGGTGGGCTACACCTTC
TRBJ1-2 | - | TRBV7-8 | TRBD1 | CASSPQGGYGYTF | TGTGCCAGCAGCCCACAGGGGGGCTATGGCTACACCTTC
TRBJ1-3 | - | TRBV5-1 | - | CASSMTASGNTIYF | TGCGCCAGCTCCATGACAGCCTCTGGAAACACCATATATTTT
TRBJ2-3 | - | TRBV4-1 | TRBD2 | CASSQERGGVPRGDTQYF | TGCGCCAGCAGCCAAGAAAGGGGAGGGGTGCCGAGGGGAGATACGCAGTATTTT
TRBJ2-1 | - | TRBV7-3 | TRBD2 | CASSLTIGLAGDEQFF | TGTGCCAGCAGCTTAACGATAGGGCTAGCGGGGGACGAGCAGTTCTTC
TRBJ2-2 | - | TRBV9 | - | CASSVVPETGELFF | TGTGCCAGCAGCGTAGTCCCTGAGACCGGGGAGCTGTTTTTT
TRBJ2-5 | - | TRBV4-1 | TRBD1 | CASTAGQGGETQYF | TGCGCCAGCACCGCCGGACAGGGAGGAGAGACCCAGTACTTC
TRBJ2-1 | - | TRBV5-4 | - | CASSLRGPINEQFF | TGTGCCAGCAGCTTGCGCGGGCCCATCAATGAGCAGTTCTTC
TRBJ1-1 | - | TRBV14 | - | CASSQYLNTEAFF | TGTGCCAGCAGCCAATACTTGAACACTGAAGCTTTCTTT
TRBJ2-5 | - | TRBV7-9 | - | CASSFRGIQETQYF | TGTGCCAGCAGCTTTCGCGGAATCCAAGAGACCCAGTACTTC